Listed below are T cell receptor beta chains from one sample, sequenced in a study of T cell responses to AZD1222 COVID-19 vaccine. The protocol was immunoSEQ multiplex PCR, while the TCRdb copy is restricted to in-frame clones and leaves out a portion. The table records some 160,000 clones, approximately 90% of them present only once. This sample comprised peripheral blood, obtained 28 days after the second AZD1222 dose. Every receptor here comes from an adult who received the AZD1222 COVID-19 vaccine. The CDR3 runs from the conserved cysteine through the conserved F or W. A D gene is named only where the DNA matches it firmly. The size field is filled for only some rows; it gives once, few, many or a size class.

clone size,J gene,D gene,V gene,CDR3 DNA,CDR3 protein
few,TRBJ1-1,TRBD1,TRBV5-6,TGTGCCAGCAGCCTCCTCGTAAAGGGGGCGCGGGGCACTGAAGCTTTCTTT,CASSLLVKGARGTEAFF
.,TRBJ1-4,.,TRBV5-4,TGTGCCAGCAGATCCGACCCTCATGAAAAACTGTTTTTT,CASRSDPHEKLFF
.,TRBJ1-3,.,TRBV3-1/TRBV3-2,TGTGCCAGCAGTCCTGTACATTATGGAAACACCATATATTTT,CASSPVHYGNTIYF
.,TRBJ2-1,.,TRBV7-8,TGTGCCAGCAGCCCGCCCGGAACCTACAATGAGCAGTTCTTC,CASSPPGTYNEQFF
.,TRBJ2-3,.,TRBV6-2/TRBV6-3,TGTGCCAGCAGTCACAAAGGGACAGATACGCAGTATTTT,CASSHKGTDTQYF
.,TRBJ1-1,.,TRBV5-1,TGCGCCAGCAGCGACCTGACAGCCGGGGGCCCTGAAGCTTTCTTT,CASSDLTAGGPEAFF
.,TRBJ2-2,TRBD2,TRBV13,TGTGCCAGCAATGCGGGAGGGTACACCGGGGAGCTGTTTTTT,CASNAGGYTGELFF
.,TRBJ2-7,TRBD1,TRBV3-1/TRBV3-2,TGTGCCAGCAGCCAAGATAAAGCCCGGGACAGGGACTCCTACGAGCAGTACTTC,CASSQDKARDRDSYEQYF
.,TRBJ1-6,.,TRBV6-5,TGTGCCAGCAGTACGATTCGAGAGAATTCACCCCTCCACTTT,CASSTIRENSPLHF
.,TRBJ2-5,.,TRBV7-9,TGTGCCAGCAGCCCCCTTATATCCCAGTACTTC,CASSPLISQYF
once,TRBJ1-1,.,TRBV5-1,TGCGCCAGCAGCCCCGGGGAGGGAAGAAACACTGAAGCTTTCTTT,CASSPGEGRNTEAFF